This is a list of T cell receptor beta chains from one sample in a study of T cells in Graves' hyperthyroidism and ophthalmopathy. TCRdb analysed the multiplex PCR reads with MiXCR anew, one entry per CDR3 protein. The sample includes about 500,000 distinct CDR3 sequences, about a sixth seen only once; the top ten take 15% to 20%. The sequencing sample was made of blood. These receptors came from a woman aged 18-35 years with Graves' hyperthyroidism. Both conserved end residues are part of each CDR3. The D gene is left open where the match is weak. Clone size is shown for a subset of rows, as once, few, many or a class of expanded clone.

len: 14; v_gene: TRBV29-1; d_gene: TRBD1; j_gene: TRBJ1-3; abundance: many; CDR3nt: TGCAGCGTCTCGGGACAGAGCTCTGGAAACACCATATATTTT; CDR3aa: CSVSGQSSGNTIYF
len: 15; v_gene: TRBV9; d_gene: TRBD2; j_gene: TRBJ2-1; abundance: many; CDR3nt: TGTGCCAGCAGCGTTAGCGGGGGGGGAGGCGATGAGCAGTTCTTC; CDR3aa: CASSVSGGGGDEQFF
len: 15; v_gene: TRBV6-4; d_gene: TRBD2; j_gene: TRBJ2-5; abundance: -; CDR3nt: TGTGCCAGCAGTGAGTCAGCGGGAGGGCAAGAGACCCAGTACTTC; CDR3aa: CASSESAGGQETQYF
len: 16; v_gene: TRBV9; d_gene: TRBD2; j_gene: TRBJ2-7; abundance: few; CDR3nt: TGTGCCAGCAGCGTAGGCTTTACTAGCGGGAGTCACGAGCAGTACTTC; CDR3aa: CASSVGFTSGSHEQYF
len: 13; v_gene: TRBV12-3/TRBV12-4; d_gene: -; j_gene: TRBJ1-2; abundance: many; CDR3nt: TGTGCCAGCAGTTTCCCAGGGGAGCACGGCTACACCTTC; CDR3aa: CASSFPGEHGYTF
len: 15; v_gene: TRBV6-1; d_gene: TRBD1; j_gene: TRBJ2-7; abundance: many; CDR3nt: TGTGCCAGCAGTTCTCCCGGGACAGGATTCTACGAGCAGTACTTC; CDR3aa: CASSSPGTGFYEQYF
len: 15; v_gene: TRBV28; d_gene: -; j_gene: TRBJ2-5; abundance: many; CDR3nt: TGTGCCAGCAGCCCCAGATCGGGCCCCCGTGAGACCCAGTACTTC; CDR3aa: CASSPRSGPRETQYF
len: 13; v_gene: TRBV20-1; d_gene: -; j_gene: TRBJ2-5; abundance: many; CDR3nt: TGCAGTGCTAGCGGGAGCATCTTGGAGACCCAGTACTTC; CDR3aa: CSASGSILETQYF
len: 14; v_gene: TRBV5-1; d_gene: -; j_gene: TRBJ2-7; abundance: -; CDR3nt: TGCGCCAGCAGCTTTGGGCAGGGAAGCTACGAGCAGTACTTC; CDR3aa: CASSFGQGSYEQYF
len: 16; v_gene: TRBV12-3/TRBV12-4; d_gene: -; j_gene: TRBJ2-3; abundance: many; CDR3nt: TGTGCCAGCAGTTTAGGAAACAGGGGAGGGGCAGATACGCAGTATTTT; CDR3aa: CASSLGNRGGADTQYF
len: 14; v_gene: TRBV6-5; d_gene: -; j_gene: TRBJ2-7; abundance: -; CDR3nt: TGTGCCAGCAGTTACGGTTATCACTCCTACGAGCAGTACTTC; CDR3aa: CASSYGYHSYEQYF
len: 12; v_gene: TRBV20-1; d_gene: -; j_gene: TRBJ2-1; abundance: -; CDR3nt: TGCAGTGCTAGAGCGGGTGGCAATGAGCAGTTCTTC; CDR3aa: CSARAGGNEQFF
len: 11; v_gene: TRBV2; d_gene: -; j_gene: TRBJ2-3; abundance: many; CDR3nt: TGTGCCAGCATGGCCACAGATACGCAGTATTTT; CDR3aa: CASMATDTQYF
len: 14; v_gene: TRBV20-1; d_gene: TRBD2; j_gene: TRBJ2-3; abundance: many; CDR3nt: TGCAGTGCCGACACTAGCGGGAGGAGGAATACGCAGTATTTT; CDR3aa: CSADTSGRRNTQYF
len: 13; v_gene: TRBV20-1; d_gene: -; j_gene: TRBJ1-3; abundance: -; CDR3nt: TGCAGTGCCAGAAAAGACTCTGGAAACACCATATATTTT; CDR3aa: CSARKDSGNTIYF
len: 16; v_gene: TRBV6-4; d_gene: TRBD2; j_gene: TRBJ2-2; abundance: few; CDR3nt: TGTGCCTGCAGTCCGAGCGGGAGGTTCGACACCGGGGAGCTGTTTTTT; CDR3aa: CACSPSGRFDTGELFF